In this sample, the clone carrying this T cell receptor beta chain turned up a few times. These data originate in a study of shared clonotypes between healthy human individuals. An approximately 210 ng quantity of DNA, roughly 30,000 T cell genomes, went into the sorted-subset replicate PCRs. Generated by immunoSEQ multiplex PCR, the TCRdb table keeps only in-frame clones and is missing some. The table shows about 1.1 million clones, with about 80% occurring only once. V lost 1 base to trimming and J lost 8 bases; unmatched junction nucleotides: 10. Germline values: CDR1 SEHNR, CDR2 FQNEAQ (reference sequence). The CDR3 loop spans 15 amino acids.

The sequencing sample was made of memory CD4+ T cells from PBMCs. Subset denoted: CD45RA-negative fraction. The chain combines TRBV7-9 with TRBJ1-2; 7 bases map to TRBD1. The receptor was derived from a man aged 18-30 years in good health. Some clones in this sample may be carry-over from other donors' samples. The CDR3 protein is CASSLVLDRSEGYTF. CDR3 nucleotide sequence: TGTGCCAGCAGCTTAGTGTTGGACAGGTCGGAGGGCTACACCTTC.